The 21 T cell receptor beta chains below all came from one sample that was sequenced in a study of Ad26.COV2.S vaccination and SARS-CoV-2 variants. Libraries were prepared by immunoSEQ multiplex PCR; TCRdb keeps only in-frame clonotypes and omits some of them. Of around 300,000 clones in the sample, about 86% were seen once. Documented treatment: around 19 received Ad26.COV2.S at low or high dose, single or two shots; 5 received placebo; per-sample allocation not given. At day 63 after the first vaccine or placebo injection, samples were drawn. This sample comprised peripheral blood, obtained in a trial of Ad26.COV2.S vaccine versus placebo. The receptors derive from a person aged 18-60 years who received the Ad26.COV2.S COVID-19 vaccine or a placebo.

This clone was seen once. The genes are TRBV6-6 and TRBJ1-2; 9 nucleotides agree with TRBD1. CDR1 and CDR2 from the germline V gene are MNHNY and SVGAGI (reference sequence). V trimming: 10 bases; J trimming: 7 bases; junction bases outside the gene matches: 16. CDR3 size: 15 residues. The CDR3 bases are TGTGCCATCCTCACCTGGGAACAGGGGGCTGTTGGCTACACCTTC. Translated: CAILTWEQGAVGYTF.

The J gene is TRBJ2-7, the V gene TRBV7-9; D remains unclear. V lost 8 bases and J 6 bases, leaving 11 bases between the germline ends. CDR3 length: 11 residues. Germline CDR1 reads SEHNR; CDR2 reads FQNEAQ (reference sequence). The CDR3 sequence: CASEAPGEQYF. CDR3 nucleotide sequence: TGTGCCAGCGAAGCCCCGGGCGAGCAGTACTTC.

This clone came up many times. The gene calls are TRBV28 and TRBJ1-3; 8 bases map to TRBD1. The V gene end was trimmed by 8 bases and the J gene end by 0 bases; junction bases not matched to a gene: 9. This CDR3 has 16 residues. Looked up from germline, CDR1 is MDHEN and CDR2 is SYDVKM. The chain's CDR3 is CASLRQGHSSGNTIYF. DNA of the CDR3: TGTGCCAGCCTAAGACAGGGGCACTCCTCTGGAAACACCATATATTTT.

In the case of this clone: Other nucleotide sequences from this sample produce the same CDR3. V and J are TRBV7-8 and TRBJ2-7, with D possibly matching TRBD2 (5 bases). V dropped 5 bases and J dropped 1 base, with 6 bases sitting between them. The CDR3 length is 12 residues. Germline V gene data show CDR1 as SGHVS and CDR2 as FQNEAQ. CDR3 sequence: CASSRGSYEQYF. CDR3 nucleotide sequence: TGTGCCAGCAGCCGGGGATCCTACGAGCAGTACTTC.

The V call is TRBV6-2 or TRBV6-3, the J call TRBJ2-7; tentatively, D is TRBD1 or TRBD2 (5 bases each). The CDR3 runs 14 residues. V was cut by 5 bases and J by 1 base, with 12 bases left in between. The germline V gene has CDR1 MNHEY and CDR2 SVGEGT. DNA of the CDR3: TGTGCCAGCAGTCCCCGGGACGGATCCTACGAGCAGTACTTC. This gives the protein CASSPRDGSYEQYF.

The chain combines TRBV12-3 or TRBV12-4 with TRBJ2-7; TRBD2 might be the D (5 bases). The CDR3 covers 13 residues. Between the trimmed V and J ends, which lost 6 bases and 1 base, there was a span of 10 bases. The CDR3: CASSRAASYEQYF. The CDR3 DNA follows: TGTGCCAGCAGCCGAGCGGCTTCCTACGAGCAGTACTTC.

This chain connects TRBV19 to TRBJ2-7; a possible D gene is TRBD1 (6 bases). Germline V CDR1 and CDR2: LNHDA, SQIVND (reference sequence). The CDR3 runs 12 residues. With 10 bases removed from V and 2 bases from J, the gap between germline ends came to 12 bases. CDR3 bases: TGTGCCACCCTAGGACAGACCTACGAGCAGTACTTC. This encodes CATLGQTYEQYF.

CDR3 nucleotides: TGTGCCAGTAGTGATACAATTCTCACAGATACGCAGTATTTT. It yields the protein CASSDTILTDTQYF. V and J are TRBV19 and TRBJ2-3; D unclear. The V gene's germline CDR1 is LNHDA and CDR2 SQIVND (reference sequence). Trimming shortened V by 5 bases and J by 2 bases, and 11 bases separated the two germline ends. The CDR3 runs 14 residues.

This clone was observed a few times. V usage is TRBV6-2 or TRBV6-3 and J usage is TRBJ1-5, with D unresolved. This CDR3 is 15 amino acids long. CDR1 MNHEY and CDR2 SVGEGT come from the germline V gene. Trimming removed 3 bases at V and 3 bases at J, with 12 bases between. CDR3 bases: TGTGCCAGCAGTTATGCTCGGGAACCCAATCAGCCCCAGCATTTT. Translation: CASSYAREPNQPQHF.

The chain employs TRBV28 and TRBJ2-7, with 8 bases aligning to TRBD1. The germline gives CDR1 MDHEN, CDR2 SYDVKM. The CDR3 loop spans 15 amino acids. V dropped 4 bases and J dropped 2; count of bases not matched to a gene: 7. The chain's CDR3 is CASSSPGQVTYEQYF. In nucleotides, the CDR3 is TGTGCCAGCAGTTCTCCGGGACAGGTAACCTACGAGCAGTACTTC.

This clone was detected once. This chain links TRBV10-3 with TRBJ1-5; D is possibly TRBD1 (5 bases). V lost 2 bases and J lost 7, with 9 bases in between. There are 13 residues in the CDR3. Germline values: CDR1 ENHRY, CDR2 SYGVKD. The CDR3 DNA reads TGTGCCATCAGTGAGGACAGAAACCAGCCCCAGCATTTT. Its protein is CAISEDRNQPQHF.

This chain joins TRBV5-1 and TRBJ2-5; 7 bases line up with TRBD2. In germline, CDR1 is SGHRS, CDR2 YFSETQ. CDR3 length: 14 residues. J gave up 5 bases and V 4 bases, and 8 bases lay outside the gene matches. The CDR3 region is CASSLGGFLETQYF. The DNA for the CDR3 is TGCGCCAGCAGCCTCGGGGGGTTCCTGGAGACCCAGTACTTC.

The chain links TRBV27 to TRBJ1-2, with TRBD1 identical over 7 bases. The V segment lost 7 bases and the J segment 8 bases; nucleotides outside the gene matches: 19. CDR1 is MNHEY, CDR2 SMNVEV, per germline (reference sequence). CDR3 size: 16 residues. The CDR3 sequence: CASTMTRDRAFVGYTF. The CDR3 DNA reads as TGTGCCAGCACCATGACGAGGGACAGAGCTTTTGTGGGCTACACCTTC.

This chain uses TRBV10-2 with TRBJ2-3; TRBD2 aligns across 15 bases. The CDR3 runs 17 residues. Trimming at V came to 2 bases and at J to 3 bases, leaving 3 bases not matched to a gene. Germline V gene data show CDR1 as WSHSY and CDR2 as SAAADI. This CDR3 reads CASSEAGTSGGTDTQYF. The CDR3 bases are TGCGCCAGCAGTGAGGCCGGGACTAGCGGGGGGACAGATACGCAGTATTTT.

CDR3 sequence (DNA): TGTGCCAGTACCCGATCGGGCGTGGAACGCGAGCAGTACTTC. Amino acids: CASTRSGVEREQYF. This rearrangement joins TRBV6-5 to TRBJ2-7; D is unclear. Germline CDR1 reads MNHEY; CDR2 reads SVGAGI. The germline V and J ends were trimmed by 9 bases and 6 bases, with 21 bases remaining between them. This CDR3 is built from 14 residues.

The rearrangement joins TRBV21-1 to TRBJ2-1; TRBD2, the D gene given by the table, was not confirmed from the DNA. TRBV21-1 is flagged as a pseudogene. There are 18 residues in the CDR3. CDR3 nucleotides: TGTGCCAGCAGCAAAGCACTATCGGCTAGCGGGAGGGGGGGTGAGCAGTTCTTC. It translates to CASSKALSASGRGGEQFF.

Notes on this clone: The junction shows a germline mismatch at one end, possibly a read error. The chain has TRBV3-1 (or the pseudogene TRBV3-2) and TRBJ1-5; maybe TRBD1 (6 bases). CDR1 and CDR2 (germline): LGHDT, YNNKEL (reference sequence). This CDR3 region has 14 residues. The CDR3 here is CASSQEMSMQGPEF. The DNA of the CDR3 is TGTGCCAGCAGCCAAGAAATGAGTATGCAGGGGCCAGAATTT.

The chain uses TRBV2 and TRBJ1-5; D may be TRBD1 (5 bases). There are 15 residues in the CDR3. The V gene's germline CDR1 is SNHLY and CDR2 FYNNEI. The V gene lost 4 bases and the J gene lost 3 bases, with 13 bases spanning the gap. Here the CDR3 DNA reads TGTGCCAGCAGTGTGGGGGAGTTCCCCAATCAGCCCCAGCATTTT. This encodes CASSVGEFPNQPQHF. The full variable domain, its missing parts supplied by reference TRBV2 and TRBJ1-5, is EPEVTQTPSHQVTQMGQEVILRCVPISNHLYFYWYRQILGQKVEFLVSFYNNEISEKSEIFDDQFSVERPDGSNFTLKIRSTKLEDSAMYFCASSVGEFPNQPQHFGDGTRLSIL.

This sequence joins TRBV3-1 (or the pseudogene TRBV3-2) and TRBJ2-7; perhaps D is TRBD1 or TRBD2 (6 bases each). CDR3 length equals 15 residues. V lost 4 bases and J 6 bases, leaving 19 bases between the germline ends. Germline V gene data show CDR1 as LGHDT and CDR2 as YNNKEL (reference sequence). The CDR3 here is CASSRIGGQGGEQYF. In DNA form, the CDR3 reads TGTGCCAGCAGCCGCATCGGGGGACAAGGGGGCGAGCAGTACTTC.

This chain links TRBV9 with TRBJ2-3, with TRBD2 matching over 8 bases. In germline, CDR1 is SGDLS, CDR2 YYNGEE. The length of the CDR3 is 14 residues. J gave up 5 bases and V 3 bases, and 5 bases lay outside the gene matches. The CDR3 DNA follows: TGTGCCAGCAGCGCTCGGGGGGGCCTAGATACGCAGTATTTT. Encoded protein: CASSARGGLDTQYF.

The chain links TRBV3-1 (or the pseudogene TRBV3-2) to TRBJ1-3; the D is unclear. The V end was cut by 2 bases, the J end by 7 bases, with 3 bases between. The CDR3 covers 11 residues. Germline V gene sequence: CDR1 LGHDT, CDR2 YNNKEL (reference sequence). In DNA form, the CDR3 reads TGTGCCAGCAGCCAATTCAACACCATATATTTT. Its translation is CASSQFNTIYF.